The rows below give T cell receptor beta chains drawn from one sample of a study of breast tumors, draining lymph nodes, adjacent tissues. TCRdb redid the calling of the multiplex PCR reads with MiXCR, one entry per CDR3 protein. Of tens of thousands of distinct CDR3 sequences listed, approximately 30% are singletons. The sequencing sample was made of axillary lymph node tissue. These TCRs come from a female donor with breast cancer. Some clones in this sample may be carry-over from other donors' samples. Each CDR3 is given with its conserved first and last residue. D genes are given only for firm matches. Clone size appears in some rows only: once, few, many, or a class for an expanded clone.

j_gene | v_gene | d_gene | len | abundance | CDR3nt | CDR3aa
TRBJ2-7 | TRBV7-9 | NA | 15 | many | TGTGCCAGCAGCTTAGCTCACGGGAGTAGGAACGAGCAGTACTTC | CASSLAHGSRNEQYF
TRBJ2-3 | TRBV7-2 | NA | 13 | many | TGTGCCAGCAGCTTAGAAAGCACAGATACGCAGTATTTT | CASSLESTDTQYF
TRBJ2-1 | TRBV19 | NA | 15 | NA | TGTGCCAGTAGCCCGGACAGCCTGGGAGGGGATGAGCAGTTCTTC | CASSPDSLGGDEQFF
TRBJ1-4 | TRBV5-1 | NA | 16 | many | TGCGCCAGCAGCTTCCAGGGGACGGGGGATAATGAAAAACTGTTTTTT | CASSFQGTGDNEKLFF
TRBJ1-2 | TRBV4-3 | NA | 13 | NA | TGCGCCAGCAGCCAAGCCCCTCGCTATGGCTACACCTTC | CASSQAPRYGYTF
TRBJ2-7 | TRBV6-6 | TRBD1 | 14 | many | TGTGCCAGCGCACCTCCGGGACAGGCCTACGAGCAGTACTTC | CASAPPGQAYEQYF
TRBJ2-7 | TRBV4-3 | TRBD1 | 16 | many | TGCGCCAGCAGCCAAGCCCTAAAGGGGGCCAGTTACGAGCAGTACTTC | CASSQALKGASYEQYF
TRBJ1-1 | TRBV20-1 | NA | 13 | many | TGCAGTGCTAGAGGCAAACGGGACACTGAAGCTTTCTTT | CSARGKRDTEAFF
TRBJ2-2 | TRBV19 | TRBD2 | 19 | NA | TGTGCCAGTAGTAAGGGGCCAATCCAAGCGGGATTTAACACCGGGGAGCTGTTTTTT | CASSKGPIQAGFNTGELFF
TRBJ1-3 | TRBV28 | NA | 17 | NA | TGTGCCAGCAGTTTCCGACAGGCTTCCGTCCAAGACTACACCATATATTTT | CASSFRQASVQDYTIYF
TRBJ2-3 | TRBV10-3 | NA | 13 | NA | TGTGCCATCAGTGAGTCAGGACCGGATACGCAGTATTTT | CAISESGPDTQYF
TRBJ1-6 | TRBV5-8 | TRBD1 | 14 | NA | TGTGCCAGCAGCTTGCCACAGGGGGCTTCACCCCTCCACTTT | CASSLPQGASPLHF
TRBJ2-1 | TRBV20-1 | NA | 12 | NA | TGCAGTGCGCAGAATCCTTACAATGAGCAGTCCTTC | CSAQNPYNEQSF
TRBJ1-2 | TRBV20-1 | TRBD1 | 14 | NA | TGCAGTGCTAGAGATAGGGTAGGGGGCGGTGGCTACACCTTC | CSARDRVGGGGYTF
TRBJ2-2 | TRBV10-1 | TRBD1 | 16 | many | TGCGCCAGCAGTGATCGAGGGACAGCGAACACCGGGGAGCTGTTTTTT | CASSDRGTANTGELFF
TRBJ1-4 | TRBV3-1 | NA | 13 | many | TGTGCCAGCAGACACCGGGACAAAGGTAAACTGTTTTTT | CASRHRDKGKLFF